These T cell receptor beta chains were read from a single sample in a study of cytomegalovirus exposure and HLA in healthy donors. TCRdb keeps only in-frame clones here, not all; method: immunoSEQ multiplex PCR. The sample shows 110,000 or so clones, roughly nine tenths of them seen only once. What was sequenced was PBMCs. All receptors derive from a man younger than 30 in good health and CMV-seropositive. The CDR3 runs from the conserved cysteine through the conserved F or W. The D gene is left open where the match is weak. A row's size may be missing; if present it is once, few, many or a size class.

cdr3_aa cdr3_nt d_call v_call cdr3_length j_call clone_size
CASSERQGRSPLHF TGTGCCAGCAGTGAAAGACAGGGGAGATCACCCCTCCACTTT TRBD1 TRBV6-1 14 TRBJ1-6 -
CAWSVGKGGTFF TGTGCCTGGAGTGTAGGTAAAGGGGGCACGTTCTTC TRBD1 TRBV30 12 TRBJ2-1 -
CASSPRGGLSAEQYF TGTGCCAGCTCACCGAGAGGGGGCCTGTCAGCCGAGCAGTACTTC TRBD1 TRBV18 15 TRBJ2-7 few
CASSPRGDPNTEAFF TGTGCCAGCAGTCCACGAGGTGATCCGAACACTGAAGCTTTCTTT - TRBV27 15 TRBJ1-1 few
CASSRSTTSGANVLTF TGCGCCAGCAGCCGCAGTACTACTTCTGGGGCCAACGTCCTGACTTTC - TRBV4-3 16 TRBJ2-6 -
CASRPGGFTDTQYF TGTGCCAGCAGGCCTGGAGGGTTCACAGATACGCAGTATTTT - TRBV6-5 14 TRBJ2-3 once
CASSLGGVRSPLHF TGTGCCAGCAGTTTAGGGGGGGTAAGGTCACCCCTCCACTTT - TRBV27 14 TRBJ1-6 few
CASFRDRGLSEQFF TGTGCCAGCTTCCGGGACAGGGGGCTGAGTGAGCAGTTCTTC TRBD1 TRBV6-1 14 TRBJ2-1 -
CASVDAGQGNFSPLHF TGTGCCAGCGTTGACGCCGGACAGGGTAATTTTTCACCCCTCCACTTT TRBD1 TRBV6-6 16 TRBJ1-6 -
CASSPGASGGLAYEQYF TGCGCCAGCAGTCCCGGGGCTAGCGGGGGGCTGGCCTACGAGCAGTACTTC TRBD2 TRBV5-1 17 TRBJ2-7 -
CASSQDRGRLRGEQYF TGCGCCAGCAGCCAAGACAGGGGGCGTTTACGTGGCGAGCAGTACTTC TRBD1 TRBV4-1 16 TRBJ2-7 once
CASSRGRGDEKLFF TGTGCCAGTAGCCGCGGCAGGGGGGACGAAAAACTGTTTTTT TRBD1 TRBV19 14 TRBJ1-4 few
CASTRTALNYGYTF TGTGCCAGTACCCGGACAGCTCTTAACTATGGCTACACCTTC - TRBV19 14 TRBJ1-2 -
CASSQGQGILGYTF TGTGCCAGCAGCCAGGGACAGGGAATTTTGGGCTACACCTTC TRBD1 TRBV7-2 14 TRBJ1-2 -